A single TCR beta chain is shown here with its context. Its antigen is unknown. Base qualities are not provided; no much larger clone lies one nucleotide away. This record belongs to a study of molecular identifiers for immune sequencing clone quantification (dated by TCRdb to 2017 to 2018). For the study in its entirety: In a replicate experiment, RNA from about 19,000 or 110,000 naive CD8 T cells was split into five aliquots, four of which were sequenced. CD8 T cells were used in a methods study to benchmark molecular-identifier clustering-based TCR repertoire sequencing (MIDCIRS) and TCR RNA copy counting. Summary of the overall study and its limitations: Spiked-in Jurkat TCR RNA (approximately 10 copies' worth), which is not part of the donor repertoire, was contained in the naive libraries. A single cell's worth of spiked-in Jurkat TCR RNA was reported detectable even among 750,000 to 1,000,000 naive CD8 T cells. Identical TCR molecules sharing a barcode could cause highly expanded clone sizes to be underestimated. When barcode sub-clustering was left out, chimeric consensus sequences inflated TCR diversity, with chimeras reaching as high as 47%. Clones above 20 RNA copies held over 99% of molecules in CMV-specific effector cells but under 1% in naive cells. Modeling estimated 2.5 to 3 recovered TCR RNA copies per cell, compared with approximately 10 by digital PCR, which implies roughly 30% capture efficiency.

The CDR3 starts with the cysteine, ends with the phenylalanine, and has 14 residues. Left in the record is the CDR3 DNA by itself, 42 bases read in frame from the first base. V lost 6 bases and J lost 7 bases, and the count of bases not matched to a germline gene is 8. The library was obtained by PCR. For sequencing, a NextSeq 500 was employed. Bulk TCR libraries were made following a previously described method, with the TCR primers given in Table S5. Total RNA was purified with the Qiagen AllPrep DNA/RNA kit. Before analysis, reads from multiple sequencing runs of one library were combined. The original pipeline was this. Reads were retained only if the reads had an exact TCR constant sequence, and the retained reads were trimmed to 150 nt and grouped according to their 12-nt molecular barcodes. Reads in each barcode group were sub-clustered using a 15% Levenshtein threshold, and a quality-weighted consensus sequence was built for each RNA molecule. Non-functional sequences were discarded, and so were lower-count sequences lying one edit away from another sequence. On the basis of fitting two negative binomial distributions, barcode sub-clusters with fewer than 20% of the maximum read count were discarded. The raw public reads went through TCRdb reprocessing: fastp at Q25, MiXCR clone calling, in-frame beta chains kept. Entries are consolidated by CDR3 protein sequence, retaining the most common genes and DNA. The V and J calls here are based on TCRdb, not the publication. This sample lists under 600,000 distinct CDR3 sequences; roughly 25% were detected once. The top ten hold approximately 0.76% of the sample.

Naive CD8 T cell libraries were made from approximately 20,000 to 1,000,000 sorted cells using 10%, 30% or 50% of purified RNA. Naive CD8 T cells were FACS-sorted as CD8+CD4-CCR7+CD45RA+ on a BD FACSAria II into RLT Plus buffer. To test detection sensitivity, Jurkat RNA equivalent to more than 8 TCR copies was spiked into samples of about 18,000-1,000,000 naive CD8 T cells. CD8 T cells were enriched with RosetteSep CD8+ T Cell Enrichment Cocktail and Ficoll-Paque, followed by ACK red cell lysis. This chain is built from TRBV12-3 or TRBV12-4 and TRBJ1-5, and 8 junction bases match TRBD1. Sequenced: naive CD8+ T cells from blood, with Jurkat cell RNA spiked in. Explained via the paper, the cell subset or site label denotes: FACS-sorted CD8+CD4-CCR7+CD45RA+ naive T cells. This clonotype originated in a human donor in good health. Some libraries in this study had Jurkat cell RNA spiked in. CDR3 region: CASSRRQGMQPQHF. Read as DNA, the sequence is TGTGCCAGCAGCCGGAGACAGGGGATGCAGCCCCAGCATTTT.